Below are 29 T cell receptor beta chains sequenced from a single sample in a study of OX40 agonist ivuxolimab in advanced cancers. Sequencing was performed with immunoSEQ multiplex PCR; in TCRdb, only in-frame clones are kept and a portion is missing. The data hold over 100,000 clones, with approximately 92% observed a single time. The sequenced sample was CD4+ or CD8+ T cells sorted from blood, obtained in a trial of the OX40 agonist ivuxolimab. These receptors all stem from an adult with an advanced solid tumor such as melanoma, head and neck, liver or kidney cancer.

This chain links TRBV7-2 with TRBJ2-5; 15 bases line up with TRBD2. J gave up 5 bases and V 5 bases, and 15 bases lay outside the gene matches. Germline lookup yields CDR1 SGHTA and CDR2 FQGNSA. This CDR3 comprises 19 residues. Here the CDR3 DNA reads TGTGCCAGCAGCCTCCCCCCAGGACTAGCGGGGGGGCCGCGGGAGACCCAGTACTTC. Translating gives CASSLPPGLAGGPRETQYF.

The rearrangement links TRBV28 to TRBJ2-5, with TRBD2 matching over 11 bases. The CDR3 has 20 amino acids. V trimming: 4 bases; J trimming: 7 bases; junction bases outside the gene matches: 23. The germline V gene has CDR1 MDHEN and CDR2 SYDVKM. CDR3: CASSSRSLAGGYFQERTQYF. DNA for the CDR3: TGTGCCAGCAGTTCCCGCTCCCTAGCGGGGGGCTATTTCCAAGAGCGGACCCAGTACTTC.

The chain joins TRBV28 to TRBJ2-7; D might be TRBD2 (6 bases). Per the germline V gene, CDR1 is MDHEN and CDR2 is SYDVKM. V was trimmed by 11 bases and J by 0 bases, leaving 17 bases between them. CDR3 length: 14 residues. CDR3 in DNA: TGTGCCGGGTCTAGCGCGCCAGGCTCCTACGAGCAGTACTTC. Translation: CAGSSAPGSYEQYF.

In this sample, this clone turned up once. The V and J genes are TRBV5-1 and TRBJ2-2, with 8 positions matching TRBD1. This CDR3 region has 16 residues. Germline V CDR1 and CDR2: SGHRS, YFSETQ. Unmatched junction bases numbered 5, after V lost 0 bases and J lost 4 bases. The CDR3 DNA is TGCGCCAGCAGCTTGGGGACAGGGAGTGGCACCGGGGAGCTGTTTTTT. Translated: CASSLGTGSGTGELFF.

The chain has TRBV28 and TRBJ2-7; 8 bases are shared with TRBD2. Germline CDR1 reads MDHEN; CDR2 reads SYDVKM. The CDR3 loop spans 14 amino acids. The ends lost 5 bases at V and 1 base at J; junction bases unmatched: 4. In DNA form, the CDR3 reads TGTGCCAGCAGTCCTCCGGGAGGGTCCTACGAGCAGTACTTC. It is translated as CASSPPGGSYEQYF.

The CDR3 loop is CASSAPSQERAFF. DNA for the CDR3: TGTGCCAGCAGCGCCCCATCACAGGAGCGGGCTTTCTTT. The rearrangement links TRBV9 to TRBJ1-1; D may be TRBD1 (5 bases). V shed 3 bases and J shed 11 bases, with 17 bases lying between them. CDR3 length equals 13 residues. The germline gives CDR1 SGDLS, CDR2 YYNGEE.

The chain carries TRBV6-5 and TRBJ2-5; no clear D gene. Between the trimmed V and J ends, which lost 4 bases and 4 bases, there was a span of 16 bases. CDR1 and CDR2 from the germline V gene are MNHEY and SVGAGI. This CDR3 spans 15 amino acids. DNA for the CDR3: TGTGCCAGCAGTTTAAGGGATTCTTCAGCAGAGACCCAGTACTTC. It translates to CASSLRDSSAETQYF.

The chain combines TRBV2 with TRBJ2-5; D may correspond to TRBD1 or TRBD2 (5 bases each). V lost 6 bases and J 4 bases, leaving 9 bases between the germline ends. Germline V gene sequence: CDR1 SNHLY, CDR2 FYNNEI. The CDR3 extends over 12 amino acids. The CDR3 DNA reads TGTGCCAGCAGGGGGGTAGGAGAGACCCAGTACTTC. Protein sequence: CASRGVGETQYF.

The J gene is TRBJ2-5, the V gene TRBV4-1; D unresolved. CDR3 length: 15 amino acids. V was pared by 5 bases and J by 5 bases, with 18 bases between. CDR1 MGHRA and CDR2 YSYEKL come from the germline V gene. The CDR3 loop is CASSNDRTSKETQYF. Here the CDR3 DNA reads TGCGCCAGCAGCAACGATAGAACCAGCAAGGAGACCCAGTACTTC.

The chain recombines TRBV14 with TRBJ2-5, with no clear D. This CDR3 has 14 amino acids. Germline-derived CDR1 and CDR2 are SGHDN and FVKESK. V was shortened by 4 bases and J by 2 bases, with 11 bases between the two germline ends. The CDR3 nucleotides read TGTGCCAGCAGCCTTTCCTTAGTGCAAGAGACCCAGTACTTC. It yields the protein CASSLSLVQETQYF.

The V gene is TRBV7-2, the J gene TRBJ2-3; D not resolved. Germline CDR1 is SGHTA and CDR2 is FQGNSA. The CDR3 is 13 residues long. V shed 3 bases and J shed 4 bases, with 8 bases lying between them. The CDR3 here is CASSFRRADTQYF. The CDR3 coding sequence is TGTGCCAGCAGCTTCCGACGGGCAGATACGCAGTATTTT.

This clone was detected once. The V gene is TRBV7-9, the J gene TRBJ2-7; TRBD1 or TRBD2 may be the D gene (5 bases each). The CDR3 loop spans 14 amino acids. V was shortened by 4 bases and J by 6 bases, with 16 bases between the two germline ends. Looked up from germline, CDR1 is SEHNR and CDR2 is FQNEAQ (reference sequence). CDR3 in amino acids: CASSSGPRKSEQYF. CDR3 coding DNA: TGTGCCAGCAGCTCGGGACCCCGAAAGTCCGAGCAGTACTTC.

This clone has a single count. The chain links TRBV29-1 to TRBJ1-1, with 10 bases that match TRBD1. Trimming at V came to 2 bases and at J to 5 bases, leaving 5 bases not matched to a gene. This CDR3 spans 14 amino acids. The germline gives CDR1 SQVTM, CDR2 ANQGSEA. Here the CDR3 reads CSVERDRGGTEAFF. The CDR3 DNA reads as TGCAGCGTTGAACGGGACAGGGGTGGTACTGAAGCTTTCTTT.

This chain uses TRBV18 with TRBJ2-5; D gene unclear. Trimming removed 6 bases at V and 3 bases at J, with 5 bases between. Germline V gives CDR1 KGHSH, CDR2 LQKENI. The CDR3 is made up of 11 amino acids. The CDR3 DNA sequence: TGTGCCAGCTCGGAAAAAGAGACCCAGTACTTC. Translating it yields CASSEKETQYF.

V usage is TRBV5-1 and J usage is TRBJ2-2; 8 bases fit TRBD1. With 4 bases clipped from V and 2 bases from J, the junction kept 1 base outside the gene matches. This CDR3 contains 14 residues. Germline-derived CDR1 and CDR2 are SGHRS and YFSETQ. The CDR3 is CASSTGGNTGELFF. The CDR3 DNA follows: TGCGCCAGCAGCACAGGGGGAAACACCGGGGAGCTGTTTTTT.

This chain connects TRBV11-2 to TRBJ2-1, with D maybe TRBD2 (5 bases). V lost 0 bases, J lost 8 bases, and 20 bases lay in between. The germline V gene has CDR1 SGHAT and CDR2 FQNNGV. The length of the CDR3 is 17 residues. The CDR3 coding sequence is TGTGCCAGCAGCTTAGATTTGTCTAGCCTGGTGGGCTATGAGCAGTTCTTC. Translated: CASSLDLSSLVGYEQFF.

J is TRBJ1-1 and V is TRBV11-2, with D uncertain. The CDR3 has 13 residues. Germline assignment: CDR1 SGHAT and CDR2 FQNNGV. Trimming took 1 base from V and 3 from J, leaving 6 bases between them. The CDR3 DNA reads as TGTGCCAGCAGCTTAGCCCTCTACACTGAAGCTTTCTTT. Translation gives CASSLALYTEAFF. The full variable domain, its missing parts supplied by reference TRBV11-2 and TRBJ1-1, is EAGVAQSPRYKIIEKRQSVAFWCNPISGHATLYWYQQILGQGPKLLIQFQNNGVVDDSQLPKDRFSAERLKGVDSTLKIQPAKLEDSAVYLCASSLALYTEAFFGQGTRLTVV.

V gene TRBV9 combines with J gene TRBJ2-5; D call uncertain. CDR1 SGDLS and CDR2 YYNGEE come from the germline V gene. The CDR3 runs to 14 residues. The V end was cut by 0 bases, the J end by 7 bases, with 13 bases between. CDR3 DNA: TGTGCCAGCAGCGTAGAGTCTGAGGTGGGGACCCAGTACTTC. Amino acid sequence: CASSVESEVGTQYF.

The chain employs TRBV18 and TRBJ1-2; 8 bases align to TRBD1. The CDR3 consists of 19 residues. V lost 3 bases to trimming and J lost 0 bases; unmatched junction nucleotides: 15. CDR1 KGHSH and CDR2 LQKENI come from the germline V gene. The CDR3 is CASSPRDRGETGSNYGYTF. The CDR3, as DNA: TGTGCCAGCTCACCGAGAGACAGGGGAGAGACTGGTTCTAACTATGGCTACACCTTC.

The sample holds one count of this clone. This rearrangement joins TRBV7-2 to TRBJ2-3; D not resolved. This CDR3 has 14 amino acids. The V gene lost 1 base and the J gene lost 2 bases, with 7 bases spanning the gap. Germline V gene data show CDR1 as SGHTA and CDR2 as FQGNSA. The CDR3 here is CASSLVSPTDTQYF. DNA of the CDR3: TGTGCCAGCAGCTTAGTGAGCCCCACAGATACGCAGTATTTT.

The CDR3 reads CASSLLGLPNSPLHF. CDR3 DNA: TGTGCCAGCAGTCTACTTGGTTTACCTAATTCACCCCTCCACTTT. The chain has TRBV6-6 and TRBJ1-6, with D uncertain. CDR1 and CDR2 from the germline V gene are MNHNY and SVGAGI (reference sequence). V was pared by 5 bases and J by 6 bases, with 14 bases between. CDR3 length equals 15 residues.

V gene TRBV27 combines with J gene TRBJ1-2; 9 nucleotides match TRBD1. From germline, CDR1 is MNHEY and CDR2 SMNVEV (reference sequence). The CDR3 length is 16 residues. J was trimmed by 2 bases and V by 2 bases; bases with no gene match: 6. In DNA, the CDR3 is TGTGCCAGCAGTTTACTCTGGACAGGGGACAACTATGGCTACACCTTC. Translating it yields CASSLLWTGDNYGYTF.

The rearrangement uses TRBV7-2 and TRBJ2-5; the match to TRBD1 covers 7 bases. The CDR3 is 14 amino acids. After removal of 0 bases from V and 4 bases from J, the junction contained 2 bases not matched to a gene. Germline CDR1 reads SGHTA; CDR2 reads FQGNSA. This CDR3 is CASSLAGGPETQYF. In DNA, the CDR3 is TGTGCCAGCAGCTTAGCAGGGGGCCCAGAGACCCAGTACTTC.

V and J are TRBV5-6 and TRBJ2-5; D might be TRBD1 (7 bases). This CDR3 spans 12 amino acids. CDR1 and CDR2 from the germline V gene are SGHDT and YYEEEE. Trimming stripped 4 bases from V and 4 bases from J, with 8 bases between. CDR3 loop: CASSQGGETQYF. For the CDR3, the DNA is TGTGCCAGCAGCCAGGGGGGAGAGACCCAGTACTTC.

V is TRBV7-2 and J is TRBJ2-3, with D unclear. Trimming pared 3 bases from V and 2 bases from J, leaving 6 bases between. The length of the CDR3 is 13 residues. The germline V gene has CDR1 SGHTA and CDR2 FQGNSA. In DNA, the CDR3 is TGTGCCAGCAGCTTCCAGTACACAGATACGCAGTATTTT. Protein product: CASSFQYTDTQYF.

This chain uses TRBV14 with TRBJ2-5; D is perhaps TRBD2 (6 bases). The germline gives CDR1 SGHDN, CDR2 FVKESK. The germline V and J ends were trimmed by 4 bases and 2 bases, with 17 bases remaining between them. The CDR3 consists of 16 residues. CDR3 nucleotides: TGTGCCAGCAGCCCTCGCGGGGAGATATTTCAAGAGACCCAGTACTTC. Amino acid sequence: CASSPRGEIFQETQYF.

The V gene is TRBV5-1, the J gene TRBJ2-5; D is perhaps TRBD1 (6 bases). The CDR3 contains 17 residues. Germline lookup yields CDR1 SGHRS and CDR2 YFSETQ. Between the trimmed V and J ends, which lost 4 bases and 1 base, there was a span of 20 bases. The CDR3 is CASSPTVGAGSQETQYF. The CDR3 region has the DNA TGCGCCAGCAGCCCGACGGTGGGGGCAGGTTCCCAAGAGACCCAGTACTTC.

This clone was observed a few times. CDR3 in amino acids: CASSQDQDRSYEQYF. The CDR3 region has the DNA TGCGCCAGCAGCCAAGATCAGGACAGATCCTACGAGCAGTACTTC. The chain uses TRBV4-3 and TRBJ2-7; tentatively, D is TRBD1 (6 bases). Trimming took 0 bases from V and 1 from J, leaving 10 bases between them. CDR3 length: 15 amino acids. Germline V gene data show CDR1 as LGHNA and CDR2 as YSLEER.

V usage is TRBV19 and J usage is TRBJ2-2, with D maybe TRBD2 (6 bases). The CDR3 consists of 15 residues. V was trimmed by 11 bases and J by 4 bases, leaving 20 bases between them. Germline CDR1 is LNHDA and CDR2 is SQIVND (reference sequence). For the CDR3, the DNA is TGTGCCTCTGATTCCCCGGGAGCAGGCACCGGGGAGCTGTTTTTT. As protein: CASDSPGAGTGELFF.